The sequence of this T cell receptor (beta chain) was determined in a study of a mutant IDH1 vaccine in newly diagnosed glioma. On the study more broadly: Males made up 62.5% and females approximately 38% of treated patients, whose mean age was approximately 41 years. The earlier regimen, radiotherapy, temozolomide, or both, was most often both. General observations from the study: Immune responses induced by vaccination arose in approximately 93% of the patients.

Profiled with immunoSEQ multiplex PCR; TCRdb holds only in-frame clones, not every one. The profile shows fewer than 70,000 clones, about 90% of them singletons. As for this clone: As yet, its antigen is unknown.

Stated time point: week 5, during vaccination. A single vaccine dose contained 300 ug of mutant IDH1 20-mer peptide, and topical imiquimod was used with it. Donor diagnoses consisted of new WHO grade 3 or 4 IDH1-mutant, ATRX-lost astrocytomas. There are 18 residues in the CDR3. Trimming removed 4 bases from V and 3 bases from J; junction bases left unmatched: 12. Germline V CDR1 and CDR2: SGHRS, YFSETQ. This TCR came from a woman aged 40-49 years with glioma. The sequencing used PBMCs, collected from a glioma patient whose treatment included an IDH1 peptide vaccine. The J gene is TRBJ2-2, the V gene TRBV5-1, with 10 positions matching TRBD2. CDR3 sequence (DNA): TGCGCCAGCAGCCCACTGGCGGCTAGCGGGGGACACACCGGGGAGCTGTTTTTT. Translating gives CASSPLAASGGHTGELFF.